The next 14 T cell receptor beta chains were all read from a single sample in a study of T cell changes during pregnancy in multiple sclerosis. This table comes from immunoSEQ multiplex PCR, and its TCRdb copy is limited to in-frame clones, with some not included. This table holds approximately 100,000 clones, 92% found once. Sequences were derived from peripheral blood, sampled after pregnancy. The source of these receptors is a female donor in good health, enrolled as a control in a pregnancy study.

The gene calls are TRBV5-4 and TRBJ2-1; TRBD2 aligns across 8 bases. The CDR3 is 16 residues long. V lost 4 bases to trimming and J lost 7 bases; unmatched junction nucleotides: 13. Germline CDR1 reads SGHNT; CDR2 reads YYREEE (reference sequence). CDR3 sequence reads: CASSLRGSGRGNEQFF. Here the CDR3 DNA reads TGTGCCAGCAGCCTACGAGGGAGCGGGAGAGGGAATGAGCAGTTCTTC.

The chain couples TRBV27 to TRBJ2-7; the D gene is possibly TRBD1 (5 bases). In germline, CDR1 is MNHEY, CDR2 SMNVEV (reference sequence). The V end lost 4 bases, the J end lost 4 bases, and 5 bases lay between the germline ends. The CDR3 covers 11 residues. As DNA, the CDR3 is TGTGCCAGCAGTTCAGGGTACGAGCAGTACTTC. The encoded protein is CASSSGYEQYF.

The CDR3 loop is CASSLGTSGRGGTDTQYF. The CDR3 DNA reads as TGCGCCAGCAGCTTGGGAACTAGCGGGAGAGGGGGTACAGATACGCAGTATTTT. The chain is built from TRBV5-1 and TRBJ2-3, with 11 bases identical to TRBD2. The CDR3 spans 18 residues. Germline V gene lookup returns CDR1 SGHRS and CDR2 YFSETQ. V trimming: 0 bases; J trimming: 3 bases; junction bases outside the gene matches: 9.

This chain joins TRBV28 and TRBJ2-5; perhaps TRBD2 as D (7 bases). Germline assignment: CDR1 MDHEN and CDR2 SYDVKM. This CDR3 contains 17 residues. The V gene lost 3 bases and the J gene lost 1 base, with 18 bases spanning the gap. This chain's CDR3 is CASSFWGGTGAQETQYF. DNA of the CDR3: TGTGCCAGCAGTTTCTGGGGGGGGACGGGGGCCCAAGAGACCCAGTACTTC.

Turning to this clone: Other DNA sequences in this sample translate to the same CDR3. The V call is TRBV6-6, the J call TRBJ1-5; D is perhaps TRBD1 (5 bases). Germline assignment: CDR1 MNHNY and CDR2 SVGAGI (reference sequence). Trimming took 3 bases from V and 3 from J, leaving 6 bases between them. There are 13 residues in the CDR3. The CDR3 spells CASSYGANQPQHF. The DNA for the CDR3 is TGTGCCAGCAGTTATGGGGCCAATCAGCCCCAGCATTTT.

This chain links TRBV7-9 with TRBJ2-1; 9 nucleotides line up with TRBD2. This CDR3 is built from 15 residues. Germline loops: CDR1 SEHNR, CDR2 FQNEAQ (reference sequence). J lost 8 bases, V lost 5 bases, and 10 bases had no gene match. CDR3 bases: TGTGCCAGCAGCCTTGCTAGCGGGATTTATGATGAGCAGTTCTTC. Translation: CASSLASGIYDEQFF.

J is TRBJ1-1 and V is TRBV6-6; D perhaps matches TRBD1 (6 bases). CDR3 length: 14 amino acids. V shed 4 bases and J shed 3 bases, with 12 bases lying between them. Germline loops: CDR1 MNHNY, CDR2 SVGAGI (reference sequence). The CDR3 nucleotides are TGTGCCAGCAGTTGGGGACATTCGGACACTGAAGCTTTCTTT. It codes for CASSWGHSDTEAFF.

This chain joins TRBV5-8 and TRBJ1-4, with 11 bases matching TRBD1. Germline V gene data show CDR1 as SGHTS and CDR2 as YDEGEE. J lost 14 bases, V lost 4 bases, and 10 bases had no gene match. The CDR3 extends over 14 amino acids. CDR3 amino acids: CASSLGQGEPNLFF. CDR3 bases: TGTGCCAGCAGCCTGGGACAGGGGGAACCGAACCTGTTTTTT.

About this clone: The junction differs from germline at one of its ends, possibly a read error. This chain links TRBV7-7 with TRBJ2-5; 14 bases are shared with TRBD2. Germline CDR1 and CDR2: SSHAT and FNYEAQ (reference sequence). The CDR3 loop spans 18 amino acids. The chain's CDR3 is CASSPGTSGGAFQETQYF. The CDR3 DNA reads as TGTGCTAGCAGCCCCGGGACTAGCGGGGGAGCGTTTCAAGAGACCCAGTACTTC.

This sequence joins TRBV5-4 and TRBJ2-7; 7 bases match TRBD1. The J segment lost 0 bases and the V segment lost 6 bases, leaving 6 bases of the junction unmatched. This CDR3 is 14 amino acids long. CDR1 and CDR2 from the germline V gene are SGHNT and YYREEE (reference sequence). The chain's CDR3 is CASMKGQSSYEQYF. CDR3 nucleotides: TGTGCCAGCATGAAGGGACAGTCCTCCTACGAGCAGTACTTC.

Ten or more counts support this clone. The chain combines TRBV10-3 with TRBJ1-4, with D perhaps TRBD1 (6 bases). This CDR3 has 15 residues. V gave up 2 bases and J gave up 8 bases, with 15 bases separating them. CDR1 and CDR2 from the germline V gene are ENHRY and SYGVKD. The CDR3 DNA is TGTGCCATCAGTGAGCAGACCGGGACATGGGAAAAACTGTTTTTT. Translating gives CAISEQTGTWEKLFF.

The chain couples TRBV27 to TRBJ1-2; the D gene is possibly TRBD1 (5 bases). V was trimmed by 5 bases and J by 8 bases, leaving 15 bases between them. Germline V gene sequence: CDR1 MNHEY, CDR2 SMNVEV (reference sequence). The CDR3 has 13 amino acids. The CDR3 DNA sequence: TGTGCCAGCAGTAAGCACGGGGGTGAAGGCTACACCTTC. This encodes CASSKHGGEGYTF.

J is TRBJ1-2 and V is TRBV6-8; D call uncertain. In germline, CDR1 is MNHGY, CDR2 SAAAGT. Trimming stripped 10 bases from V and 2 bases from J, with 11 bases between. The CDR3 is 12 residues long. CDR3 nucleotides: TGTGCCACACCCGAGGGAAACTATGGCTACACCTTC. Protein sequence: CATPEGNYGYTF.

Here the CDR3 reads CASSQEQGMYEQYF. The DNA of the CDR3 is TGCGCCAGCAGCCAAGAACAGGGGATGTACGAGCAGTACTTC. The chain has TRBV4-1 and TRBJ2-7, with 7 bases aligning to TRBD1. The CDR3 covers 14 residues. Looked up from germline, CDR1 is MGHRA and CDR2 is YSYEKL. V lost 0 bases to trimming and J lost 4 bases; unmatched junction nucleotides: 3.